This T cell receptor beta chain is from a study of breast tumors, draining lymph nodes, adjacent tissues. This clonotype was detected ten times or more. Via MiXCR, TCRdb re-called the multiplex PCR reads, giving one row per CDR3 protein. Here the sample spans 70,000 or so distinct CDR3 sequences, around two fifths being singletons. The CDR3 totals 15 residues. With 6 bases clipped from V and 1 base from J, the junction kept 6 bases outside the gene matches. CDR1 MNHEY and CDR2 SVGAGI come from the germline V gene. This chain joins TRBV6-5 and TRBJ2-3; TRBD2 agrees at 8 bases. The specimen sequenced was breast tumor tissue. The sequence came from a female donor with breast cancer. Some clones in this sample may be carry-over from other donors' samples. The CDR3 reads CASSDRAGGTDTQYF. Written as DNA, the CDR3 is TGTGCCAGCAGCGACAGAGCGGGAGGCACAGATACGCAGTATTTT.